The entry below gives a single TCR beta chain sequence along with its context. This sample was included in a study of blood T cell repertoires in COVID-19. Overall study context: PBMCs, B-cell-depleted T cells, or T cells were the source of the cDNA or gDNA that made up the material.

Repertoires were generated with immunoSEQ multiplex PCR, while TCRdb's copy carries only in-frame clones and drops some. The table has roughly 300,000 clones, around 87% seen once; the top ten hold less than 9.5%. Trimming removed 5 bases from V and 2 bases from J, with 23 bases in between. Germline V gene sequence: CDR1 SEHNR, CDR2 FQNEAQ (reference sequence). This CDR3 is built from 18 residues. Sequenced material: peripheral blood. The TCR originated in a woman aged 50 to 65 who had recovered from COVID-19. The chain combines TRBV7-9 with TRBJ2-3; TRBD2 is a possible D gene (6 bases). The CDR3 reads CASSPQGWPSDATDTQYF. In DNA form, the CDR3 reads TGTGCCAGCAGCCCTCAAGGGTGGCCTAGCGATGCCACAGATACGCAGTATTTT.